The table lists the clone carrying this TCR beta chain with many counts. As yet, its antigen is unknown. A single record per CDR3 protein comes from TCRdb applying MiXCR to the reads. Of about 530,000 distinct CDR3 sequences in the sample, around a quarter were seen once. The sample is drawn from a study of T cell repertoires in cytomegalovirus infection. Study information: Based on public TCR beta signatures, there were indications of CMV infection and of a matching HLA type.

The germline CDR1 and CDR2 sequences are SGHVS and FNYEAQ. The CDR3 runs 19 residues. Trimming took 2 bases from V and 0 from J; bases not matched to a gene: 9. Study-wide results and caveats: There were carriers of CMV plus the relevant HLA, and cumulative public TCR beta family frequency identified them. Dominating the ex vivo response were TCR beta clonotypes that were CMV-specific and HLA-C-restricted.

The V gene is TRBV7-6, the J gene TRBJ2-1; TRBD2 matches 11 bases. What was sequenced was PBMCs. This clonotype was sampled from a human donor in good health (CMV status not recorded). Some clones in this sample may be carry-over from other donors' samples. CDR3 sequence reads: CASSLHRGLAGFSYNEQFF. In nucleotides, the CDR3 is TGTGCCAGCAGCTTACATCGCGGACTAGCGGGTTTCTCCTACAATGAGCAGTTCTTC.